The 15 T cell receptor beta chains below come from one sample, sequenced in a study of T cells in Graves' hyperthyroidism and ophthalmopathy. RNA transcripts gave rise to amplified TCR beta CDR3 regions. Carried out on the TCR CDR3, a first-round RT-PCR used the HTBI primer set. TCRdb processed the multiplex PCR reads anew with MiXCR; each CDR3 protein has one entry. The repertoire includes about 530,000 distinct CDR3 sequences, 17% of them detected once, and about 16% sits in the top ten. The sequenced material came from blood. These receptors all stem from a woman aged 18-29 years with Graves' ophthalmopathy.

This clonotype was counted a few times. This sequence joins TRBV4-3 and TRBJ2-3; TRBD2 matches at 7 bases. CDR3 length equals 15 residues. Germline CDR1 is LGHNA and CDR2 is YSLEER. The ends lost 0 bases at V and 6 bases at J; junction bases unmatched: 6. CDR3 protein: CASSQERGSVDTQYF. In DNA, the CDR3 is TGCGCCAGCAGCCAAGAACGCGGGAGTGTGGATACGCAGTATTTT.

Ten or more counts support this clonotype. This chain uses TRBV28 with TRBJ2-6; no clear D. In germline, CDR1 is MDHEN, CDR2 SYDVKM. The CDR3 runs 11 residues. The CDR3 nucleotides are TGTGCAGCCTCTGGGGCCAACGTCCTGACTTTC. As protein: CAASGANVLTF.

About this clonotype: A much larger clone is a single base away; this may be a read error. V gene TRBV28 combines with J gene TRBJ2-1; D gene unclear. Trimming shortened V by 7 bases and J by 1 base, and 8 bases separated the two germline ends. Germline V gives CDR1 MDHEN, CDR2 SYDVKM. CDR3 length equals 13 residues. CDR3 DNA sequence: TGTGCCAGCAATCCGACATCCTACAATGAGCAGTTCTTC. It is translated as CASNPTSYNEQFF.

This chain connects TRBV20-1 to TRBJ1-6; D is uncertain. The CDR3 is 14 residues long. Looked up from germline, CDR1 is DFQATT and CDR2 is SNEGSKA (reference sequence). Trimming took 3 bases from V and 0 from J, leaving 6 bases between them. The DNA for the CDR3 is TGCAGTGCTAGGGATGGCTCCTATAATTCACCCCTCCACTTT. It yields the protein CSARDGSYNSPLHF.

The CDR3: CASSSTGYGSDTQYF. For the CDR3, the DNA is TGTGCCAGCAGCTCGACAGGGTACGGTTCAGATACGCAGTATTTT. J is TRBJ2-3 and V is TRBV28, with 7 bases that match TRBD1. This CDR3 comprises 15 residues. The J segment lost 4 bases and the V segment lost 6 bases, leaving 10 bases of the junction unmatched. Germline V lookup: CDR1 MDHEN, CDR2 SYDVKM.

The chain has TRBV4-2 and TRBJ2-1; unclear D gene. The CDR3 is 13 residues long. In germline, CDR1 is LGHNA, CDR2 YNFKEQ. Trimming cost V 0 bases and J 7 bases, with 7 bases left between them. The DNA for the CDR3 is TGTGCCAGCAGCCAAGATCGTGCGAATGAGCAGTTCTTC. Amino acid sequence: CASSQDRANEQFF.

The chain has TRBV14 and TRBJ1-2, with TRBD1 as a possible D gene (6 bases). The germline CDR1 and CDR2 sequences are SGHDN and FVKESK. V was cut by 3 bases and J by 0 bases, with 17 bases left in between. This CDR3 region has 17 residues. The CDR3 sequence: CASSQDTRTAANYGYTF. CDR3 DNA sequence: TGTGCCAGCAGCCAGGACACGCGGACAGCTGCTAACTATGGCTACACCTTC.

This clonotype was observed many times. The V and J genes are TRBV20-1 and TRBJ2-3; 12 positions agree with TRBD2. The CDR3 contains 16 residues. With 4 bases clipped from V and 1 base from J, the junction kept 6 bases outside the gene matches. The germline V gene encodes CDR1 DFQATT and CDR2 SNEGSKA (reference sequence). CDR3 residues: CSATSGRAFGTDTQYF. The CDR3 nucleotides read TGCAGTGCTACTAGCGGGAGGGCCTTCGGCACAGATACGCAGTATTTT.

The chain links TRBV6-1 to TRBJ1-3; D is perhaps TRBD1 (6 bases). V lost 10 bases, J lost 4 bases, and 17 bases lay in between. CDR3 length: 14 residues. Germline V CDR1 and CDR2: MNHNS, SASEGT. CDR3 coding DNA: TGTGCCATCCACGTACAGGGTCAGGGAAACACCATATATTTT. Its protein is CAIHVQGQGNTIYF.

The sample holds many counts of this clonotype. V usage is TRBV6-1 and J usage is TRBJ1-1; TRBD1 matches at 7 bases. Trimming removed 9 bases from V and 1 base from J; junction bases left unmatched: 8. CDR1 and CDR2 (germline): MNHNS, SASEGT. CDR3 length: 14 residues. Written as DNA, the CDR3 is TGTGCCAGTTGGACCGGGACAGCGAACACTGAAGCTTTCTTT. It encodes CASWTGTANTEAFF.

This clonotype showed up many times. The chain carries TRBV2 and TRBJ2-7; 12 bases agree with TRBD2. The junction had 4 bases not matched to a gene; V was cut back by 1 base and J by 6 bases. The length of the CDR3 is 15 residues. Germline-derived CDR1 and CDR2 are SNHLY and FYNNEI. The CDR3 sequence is CASSEEGLAGIEQYF. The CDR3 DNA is TGTGCCAGCAGTGAAGAAGGACTAGCGGGAATCGAGCAGTACTTC.

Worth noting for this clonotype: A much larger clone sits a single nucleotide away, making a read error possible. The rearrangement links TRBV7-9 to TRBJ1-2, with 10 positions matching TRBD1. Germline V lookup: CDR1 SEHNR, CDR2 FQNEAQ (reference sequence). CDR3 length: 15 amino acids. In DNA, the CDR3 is TGTGCCAGCAGCTCGACAGGGGGCGCATGGAGTGGCTACGCCTTC. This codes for CASSSTGGAWSGYAF.

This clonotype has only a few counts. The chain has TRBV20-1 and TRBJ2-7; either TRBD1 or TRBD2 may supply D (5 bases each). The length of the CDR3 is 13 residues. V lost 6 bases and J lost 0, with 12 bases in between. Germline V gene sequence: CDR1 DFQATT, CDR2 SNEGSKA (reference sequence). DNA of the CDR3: TGCAGTGCAATTTCGGGGACCTCCTACGAGCAGTACTTC. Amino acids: CSAISGTSYEQYF.

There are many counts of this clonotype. The CDR3 loop reads CASRFGTGVVQPQHF. The CDR3 DNA reads as TGTGCCAGCAGATTCGGGACAGGGGTTGTTCAGCCCCAGCATTTT. This chain connects TRBV2 to TRBJ1-5, with 10 bases fitting TRBD1. The CDR3 contains 15 residues. The V gene's germline CDR1 is SNHLY and CDR2 FYNNEI. The V gene end was trimmed by 6 bases and the J gene end by 6 bases; junction bases not matched to a gene: 8.

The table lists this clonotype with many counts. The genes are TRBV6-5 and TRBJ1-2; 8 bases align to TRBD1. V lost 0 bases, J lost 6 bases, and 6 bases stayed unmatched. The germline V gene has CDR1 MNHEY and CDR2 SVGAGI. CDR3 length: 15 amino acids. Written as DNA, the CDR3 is TGTGCCAGCAGTTACTCGACCCGGACAGGGAATGGCTACACCTTC. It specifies CASSYSTRTGNGYTF.